This T cell receptor (beta chain) was identified in a study of T cell clonality in common variable immunodeficiency. Study results and caveats: Shared TCRbeta clones were fewer between CVID subjects than controls. Common variable immunodeficiency TCR beta sequences reportedly had fewer deletions and N-nucleotide insertions.

CDR1 MRHNA and CDR2 SNTAGT come from the germline V gene. V shed 6 bases, J shed 9 bases, and the junction held 27 bases outside the gene matches. The CDR3 has 20 residues. Using immunoSEQ multiplex PCR, the repertoire was profiled, and TCRdb retains in-frame clones only, with some absent. Recorded here are just over 15,000 clones, none singletons. All CVID subjects were on immunoglobulin replacement for at least one year. Each donor provided roughly 5 to 8 ml of heparinized whole blood. This clone was recorded many times. Its specificity is not known. Coverage ceases 3 residues before the CDR3 finishes, and the germline J gene fills in the end.

The TCR comes from a human donor with common variable immunodeficiency. The rearrangement uses TRBV6-4 and TRBJ2-1; TRBD1 aligns across 9 bases. The sequenced sample consisted of peripheral blood mononuclear cells. CDR3 sequence: CASRDPGQGTAGSVGVEQFF. The DNA read from the CDR3 is TGTGCCAGCAGGGACCCTGGACAGGGGACCGCTGGATCCGTAGGTGTTGAG.